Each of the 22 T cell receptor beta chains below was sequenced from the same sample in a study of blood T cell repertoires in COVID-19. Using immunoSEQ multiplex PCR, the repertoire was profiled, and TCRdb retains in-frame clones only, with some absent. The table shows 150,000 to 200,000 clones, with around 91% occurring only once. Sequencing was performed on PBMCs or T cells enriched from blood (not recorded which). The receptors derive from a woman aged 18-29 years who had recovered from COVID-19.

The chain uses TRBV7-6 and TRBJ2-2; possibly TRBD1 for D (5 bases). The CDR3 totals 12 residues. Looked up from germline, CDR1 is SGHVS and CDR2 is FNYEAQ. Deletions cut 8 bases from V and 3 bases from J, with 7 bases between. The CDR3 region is CASGADTGELFF. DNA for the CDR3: TGTGCCAGCGGGGCGGACACCGGGGAGCTGTTTTTT.

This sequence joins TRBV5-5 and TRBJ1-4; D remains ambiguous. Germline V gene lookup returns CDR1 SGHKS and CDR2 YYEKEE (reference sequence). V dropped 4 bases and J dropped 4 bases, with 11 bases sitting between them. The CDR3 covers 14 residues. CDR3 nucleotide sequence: TGTGCCAGCAGCGTTCGAGTCTATAATGAAAAACTGTTTTTT. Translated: CASSVRVYNEKLFF. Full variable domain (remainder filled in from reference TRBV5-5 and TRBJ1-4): DAGVTQSPTHLIKTRGQQVTLRCSPISGHKSVSWYQQVLGQGPQFIFQYYEKEERGRGNFPDRFSARQFPNYSSELNVNALLLGDSALYLCASSVRVYNEKLFFGSGTQLSVL.

The chain's CDR3 is CASSLGSEPQHF. CDR3 nucleotides: TGTGCCAGCAGCTTAGGATCGGAGCCCCAGCATTTT. The chain employs TRBV7-9 and TRBJ1-5; D uncertain. The length of the CDR3 is 12 residues. Deletions cut 1 base from V and 8 bases from J, with 6 bases between. Looked up from germline, CDR1 is SEHNR and CDR2 is FQNEAQ (reference sequence).

The CDR3 DNA follows: TGTGCCAGCAGCCCCACTAGCGGGGGACAAAAGAAGTTCTTC. It translates to CASSPTSGGQKKFF. The genes are TRBV7-3 and TRBJ2-1, with TRBD2 matching over 11 bases. CDR1 and CDR2 (germline): SGHTA, FQGTGA. The ends lost 5 bases at V and 14 bases at J; junction bases unmatched: 11. CDR3 length: 14 residues.

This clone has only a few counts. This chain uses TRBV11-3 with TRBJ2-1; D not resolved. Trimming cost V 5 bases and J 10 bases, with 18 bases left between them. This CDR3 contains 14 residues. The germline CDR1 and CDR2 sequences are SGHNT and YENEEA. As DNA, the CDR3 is TGTGCCAGCAGCGCATCTCCCCTAGTTCACGAGCAGTTCTTC. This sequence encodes CASSASPLVHEQFF.

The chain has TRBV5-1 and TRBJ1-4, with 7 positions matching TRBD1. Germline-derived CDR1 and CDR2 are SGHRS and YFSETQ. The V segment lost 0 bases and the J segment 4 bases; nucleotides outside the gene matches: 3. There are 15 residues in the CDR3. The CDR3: CASSLGDRDNEKLFF. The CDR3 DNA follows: TGCGCCAGCAGCTTGGGGGACAGAGATAATGAAAAACTGTTTTTT.

The CDR3 nucleotides are TGCAGCGTGACCTACCGCACAGGGGCTTCCAACTATGGCTACACCTTC. This sequence encodes CSVTYRTGASNYGYTF. V and J are TRBV29-1 and TRBJ1-2; 7 bases fit TRBD1. V was pared by 6 bases and J by 2 bases, with 15 bases of the junction left unmatched. Germline loops: CDR1 SQVTM, CDR2 ANQGSEA. This CDR3 contains 16 residues.

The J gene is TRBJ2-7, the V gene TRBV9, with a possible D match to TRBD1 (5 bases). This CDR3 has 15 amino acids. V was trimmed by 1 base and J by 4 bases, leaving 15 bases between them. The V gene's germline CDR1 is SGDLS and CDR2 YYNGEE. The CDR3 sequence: CASSVNQGFQYEQYF. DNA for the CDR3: TGTGCCAGCAGCGTAAACCAGGGATTTCAATACGAGCAGTACTTC.

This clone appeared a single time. The CDR3: CASSPRTGRNQPQHF. In DNA, the CDR3 is TGTGCCAGCAGCCCTAGGACAGGGCGAAATCAGCCCCAGCATTTT. The chain carries TRBV7-2 and TRBJ1-5, with TRBD1 matching 8 bases. The CDR3 has 15 amino acids. With V trimmed by 5 bases and J by 4 bases, 7 bases remained unmatched. Looked up from germline, CDR1 is SGHTA and CDR2 is FQGNSA.

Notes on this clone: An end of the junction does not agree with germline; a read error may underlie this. The CDR3, as DNA: TGTGCCAGCAGCTTGGGGGTGTGGATCGGGGTCTTC. Translated, it gives CASSLGVWIGVF. J is TRBJ2-1 and V is TRBV5-6; D is perhaps TRBD2 (5 bases). The CDR3 has 12 amino acids. The V gene's germline CDR1 is SGHDT and CDR2 YYEEEE.

CDR3 DNA: TGTGCCAGCAGTTTATCGGGGACACAAGAAAAACTGTTTTTT. As protein: CASSLSGTQEKLFF. The chain joins TRBV28 to TRBJ1-4, with D possibly TRBD1 on 6 matching bases. Trimming cost V 1 base and J 8 bases, with 11 bases left between them. The CDR3 runs to 14 residues. CDR1 and CDR2 (germline): MDHEN, SYDVKM.

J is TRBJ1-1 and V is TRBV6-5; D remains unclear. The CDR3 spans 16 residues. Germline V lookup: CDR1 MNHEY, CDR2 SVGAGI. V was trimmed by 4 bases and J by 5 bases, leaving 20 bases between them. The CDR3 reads CASSSRTLMFGTEAFF. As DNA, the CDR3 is TGTGCCAGCAGTTCCCGCACCCTCATGTTCGGGACTGAAGCTTTCTTT.

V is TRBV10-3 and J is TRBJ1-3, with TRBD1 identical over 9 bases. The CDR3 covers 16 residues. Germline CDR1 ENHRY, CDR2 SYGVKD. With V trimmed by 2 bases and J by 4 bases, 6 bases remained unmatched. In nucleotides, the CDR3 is TGTGCCATCAGTGAGAAGGGGGACAGGGCGGGAAACACCATATATTTT. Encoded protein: CAISEKGDRAGNTIYF.

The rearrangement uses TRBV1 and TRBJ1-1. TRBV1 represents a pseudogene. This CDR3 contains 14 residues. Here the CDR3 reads CTSSRGLLNTEAFF. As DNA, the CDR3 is TGCACCAGCAGCCGGGGACTTCTGAACACTGAAGCTTTCTTT.

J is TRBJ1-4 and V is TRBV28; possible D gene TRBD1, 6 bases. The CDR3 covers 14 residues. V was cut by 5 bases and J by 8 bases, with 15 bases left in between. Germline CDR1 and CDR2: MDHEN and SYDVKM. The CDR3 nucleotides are TGTGCCAGCAGTGACAGGTGGGGAGGGGAAAAACTGTTTTTT. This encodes CASSDRWGGEKLFF.

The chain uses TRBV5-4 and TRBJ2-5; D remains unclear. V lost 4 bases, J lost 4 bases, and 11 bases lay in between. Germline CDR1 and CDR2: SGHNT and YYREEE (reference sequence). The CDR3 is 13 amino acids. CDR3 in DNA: TGTGCCAGCAGCCGCCAGGTCGGAGAGACCCAGTACTTC. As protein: CASSRQVGETQYF.

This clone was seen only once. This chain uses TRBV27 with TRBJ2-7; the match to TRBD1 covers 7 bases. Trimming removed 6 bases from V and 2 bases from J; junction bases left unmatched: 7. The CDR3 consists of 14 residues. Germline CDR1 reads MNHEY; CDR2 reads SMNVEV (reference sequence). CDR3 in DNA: TGTGCCAGCAGGGGGGACAGCGTAACCTACGAGCAGTACTTC. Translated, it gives CASRGDSVTYEQYF.

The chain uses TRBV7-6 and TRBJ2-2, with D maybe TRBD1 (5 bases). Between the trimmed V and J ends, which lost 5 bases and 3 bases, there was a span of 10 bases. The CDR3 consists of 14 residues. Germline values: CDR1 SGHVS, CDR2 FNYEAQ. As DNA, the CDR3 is TGTGCCAGCAGCGGCAGGGTTTACACCGGGGAGCTGTTTTTT. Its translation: CASSGRVYTGELFF.

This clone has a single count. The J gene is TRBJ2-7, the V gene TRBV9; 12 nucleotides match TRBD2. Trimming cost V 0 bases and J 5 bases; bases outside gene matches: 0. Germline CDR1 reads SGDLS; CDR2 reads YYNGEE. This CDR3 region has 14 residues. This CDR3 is CASSVGLAGDEQYF. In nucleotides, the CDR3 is TGTGCCAGCAGCGTAGGACTAGCGGGAGACGAGCAGTACTTC.

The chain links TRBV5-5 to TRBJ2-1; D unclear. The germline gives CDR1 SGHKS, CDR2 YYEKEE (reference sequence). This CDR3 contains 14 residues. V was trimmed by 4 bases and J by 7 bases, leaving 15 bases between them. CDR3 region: CASSLRLGVNEQFF. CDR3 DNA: TGTGCCAGCAGCCTAAGACTCGGAGTTAATGAGCAGTTCTTC.

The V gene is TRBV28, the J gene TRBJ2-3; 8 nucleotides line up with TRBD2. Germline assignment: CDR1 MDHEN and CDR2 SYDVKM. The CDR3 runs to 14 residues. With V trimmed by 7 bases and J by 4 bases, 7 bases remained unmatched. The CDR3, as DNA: TGTGCCAGCAAGCATAGCGGGACGGCAGATACGCAGTATTTT. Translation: CASKHSGTADTQYF.

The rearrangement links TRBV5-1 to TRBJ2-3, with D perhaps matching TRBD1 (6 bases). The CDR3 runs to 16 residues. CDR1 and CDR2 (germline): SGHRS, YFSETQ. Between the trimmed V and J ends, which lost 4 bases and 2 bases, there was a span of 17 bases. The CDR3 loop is CASSLAGVGPTDTQYF. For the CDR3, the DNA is TGCGCCAGCAGCCTGGCAGGGGTAGGTCCCACAGATACGCAGTATTTT. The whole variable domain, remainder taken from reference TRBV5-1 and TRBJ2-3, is KAGVTQTPRYLIKTRGQQVTLSCSPISGHRSVSWYQQTPGQGLQFLFEYFSETQRNKGNFPGRFSGRQFSNSRSEMNVSTLELGDSALYLCASSLAGVGPTDTQYFGPGTRLTVL.